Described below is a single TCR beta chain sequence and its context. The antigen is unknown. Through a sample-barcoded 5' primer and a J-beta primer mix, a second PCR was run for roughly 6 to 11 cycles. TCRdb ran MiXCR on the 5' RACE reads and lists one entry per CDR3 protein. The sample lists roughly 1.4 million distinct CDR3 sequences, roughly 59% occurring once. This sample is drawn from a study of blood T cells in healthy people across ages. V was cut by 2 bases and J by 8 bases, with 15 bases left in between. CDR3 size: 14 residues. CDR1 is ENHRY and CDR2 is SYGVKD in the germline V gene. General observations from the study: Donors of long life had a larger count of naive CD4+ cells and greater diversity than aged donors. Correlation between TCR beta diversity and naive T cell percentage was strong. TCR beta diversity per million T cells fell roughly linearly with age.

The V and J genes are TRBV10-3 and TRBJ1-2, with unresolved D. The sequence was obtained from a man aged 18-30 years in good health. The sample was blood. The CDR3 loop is CAISELMDRAGYTF. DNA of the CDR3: TGTGCCATCAGTGAGCTAATGGACCGTGCCGGCTACACCTTC.